This entry features one T cell receptor (beta chain) sequence. Assay: immunoSEQ multiplex PCR; the TCRdb copy retains only in-frame clones and omits some. The repertoire includes around 2,000,000 clones, about 95% of them detected once, and 0.9% to 1.5% sits in the top ten. This sample is part of a study of shared clonotypes between healthy human individuals. There are 15 residues in the CDR3. Losses at the gene ends were 3 bases for V and 6 bases for J; bases not matched to a gene: 6. CDR1 and CDR2 (germline): SEHNR, FQNEAQ (reference sequence). Naive CD8 cells lacked CD45RO and underwent positive selection for CCR7, leaving out terminally differentiated effector memory CD45RA+ cells.

The sequencing sample was made of naive CD8+ T cells sorted from blood. This sequence was found in a man aged 18 to 29 in good health. The chain couples TRBV7-9 to TRBJ2-3; 10 bases align to TRBD2. CDR3 DNA sequence: TGTGCCAGCAGCTTTCTAGCGGGAGCGGCGGATACGCAGTATTTT. It encodes CASSFLAGAADTQYF.